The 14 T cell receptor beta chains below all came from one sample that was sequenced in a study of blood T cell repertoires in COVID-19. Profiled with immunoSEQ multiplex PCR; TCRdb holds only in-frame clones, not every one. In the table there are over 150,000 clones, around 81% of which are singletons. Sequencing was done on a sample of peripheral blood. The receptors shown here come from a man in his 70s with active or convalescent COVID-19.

For the CDR3, the DNA is TGTGCCAGCAGCCACAGCGGGAGAGTCTACAATGAGCAGTTCTTC. It specifies CASSHSGRVYNEQFF. The rearrangement links TRBV5-5 to TRBJ2-1; 8 bases line up with TRBD2. The CDR3 contains 15 residues. CDR1 SGHKS and CDR2 YYEKEE come from the germline V gene (reference sequence). The trim removed 4 bases at V and 3 bases at J, leaving 6 bases unmatched.

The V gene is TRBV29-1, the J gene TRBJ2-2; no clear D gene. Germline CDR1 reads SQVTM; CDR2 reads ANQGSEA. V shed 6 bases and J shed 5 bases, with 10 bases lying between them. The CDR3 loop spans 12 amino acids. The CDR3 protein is CSVSGPTGELFF. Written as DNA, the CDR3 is TGCAGCGTGTCAGGTCCTACCGGGGAGCTGTTTTTT.

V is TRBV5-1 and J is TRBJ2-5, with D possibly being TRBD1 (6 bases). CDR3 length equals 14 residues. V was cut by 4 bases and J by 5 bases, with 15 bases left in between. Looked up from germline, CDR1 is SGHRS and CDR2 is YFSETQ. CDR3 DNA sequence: TGCGCCAGCAGCGGGGGCGGTCCGAGGGAGACCCAGTACTTC. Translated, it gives CASSGGGPRETQYF.

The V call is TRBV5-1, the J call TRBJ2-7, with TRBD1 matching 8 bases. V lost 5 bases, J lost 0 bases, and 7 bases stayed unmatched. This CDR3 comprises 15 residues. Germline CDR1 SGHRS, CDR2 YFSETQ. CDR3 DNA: TGCGCCAGCAGACGCCAGGGGGCAAACTCCTACGAGCAGTACTTC. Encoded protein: CASRRQGANSYEQYF.

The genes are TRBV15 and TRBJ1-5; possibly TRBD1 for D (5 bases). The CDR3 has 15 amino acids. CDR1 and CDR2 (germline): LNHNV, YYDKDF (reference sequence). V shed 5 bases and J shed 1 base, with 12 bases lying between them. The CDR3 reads CATSLDIPSNQPQHF. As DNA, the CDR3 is TGTGCCACCAGCCTGGACATTCCGAGCAATCAGCCCCAGCATTTT.

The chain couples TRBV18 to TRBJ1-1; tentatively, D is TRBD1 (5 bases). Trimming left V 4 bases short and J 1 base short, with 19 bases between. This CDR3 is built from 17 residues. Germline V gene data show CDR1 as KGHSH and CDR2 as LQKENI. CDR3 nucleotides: TGTGCCAGCTCACTCTTAGATTGGGGCCGGTCGAACACTGAAGCTTTCTTT. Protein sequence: CASSLLDWGRSNTEAFF.

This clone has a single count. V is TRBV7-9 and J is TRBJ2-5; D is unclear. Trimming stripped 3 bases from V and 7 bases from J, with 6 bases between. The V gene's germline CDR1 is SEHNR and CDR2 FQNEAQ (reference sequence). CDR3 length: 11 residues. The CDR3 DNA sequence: TGTGCCAGCAGCTTTGGGCGGACCCAGTACTTC. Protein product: CASSFGRTQYF.

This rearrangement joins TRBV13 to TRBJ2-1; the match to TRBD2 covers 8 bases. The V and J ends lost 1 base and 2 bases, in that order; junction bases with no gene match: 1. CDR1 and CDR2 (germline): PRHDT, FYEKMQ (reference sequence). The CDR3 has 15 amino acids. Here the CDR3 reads CASSLELAAYNEQFF. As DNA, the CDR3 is TGTGCCAGCAGCTTAGAACTAGCGGCCTACAATGAGCAGTTCTTC.

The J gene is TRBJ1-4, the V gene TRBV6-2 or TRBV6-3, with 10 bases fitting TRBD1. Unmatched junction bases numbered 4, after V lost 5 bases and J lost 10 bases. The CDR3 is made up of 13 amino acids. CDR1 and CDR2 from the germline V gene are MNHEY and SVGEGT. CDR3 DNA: TGTGCCAGCAGTCCCCGGGACAGGGGAAAACTGTTTTTT. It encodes CASSPRDRGKLFF.

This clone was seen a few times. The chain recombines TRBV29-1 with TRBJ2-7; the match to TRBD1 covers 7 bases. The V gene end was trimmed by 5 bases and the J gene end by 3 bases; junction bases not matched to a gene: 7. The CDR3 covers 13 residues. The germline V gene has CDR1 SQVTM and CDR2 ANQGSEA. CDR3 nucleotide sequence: TGCAGCGTTTGGGACAGCAGACTCTACGAGCAGTACTTC. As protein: CSVWDSRLYEQYF.

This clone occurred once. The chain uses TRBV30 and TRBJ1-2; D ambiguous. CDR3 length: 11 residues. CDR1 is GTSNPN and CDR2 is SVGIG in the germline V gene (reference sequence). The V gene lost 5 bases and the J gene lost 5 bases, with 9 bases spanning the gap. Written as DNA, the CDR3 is TGTGCCTGGGGCCCCTCGTATGGCTACACCTTC. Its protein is CAWGPSYGYTF.

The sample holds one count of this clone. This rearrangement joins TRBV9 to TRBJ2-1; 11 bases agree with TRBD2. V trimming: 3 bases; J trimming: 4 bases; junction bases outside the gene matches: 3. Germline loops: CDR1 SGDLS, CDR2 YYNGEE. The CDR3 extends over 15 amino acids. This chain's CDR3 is CASSETSGEYNEQFF. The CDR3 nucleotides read TGTGCCAGCAGCGAGACTAGCGGGGAGTACAATGAGCAGTTCTTC. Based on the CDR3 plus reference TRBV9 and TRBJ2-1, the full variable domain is DSGVTQTPKHLITATGQRVTLRCSPRSGDLSVYWYQQSLDQGLQFLIQYYNGEERAKGNILERFSAQQFPDLHSELNLSSLELGDSALYFCASSETSGEYNEQFFGPGTRLTVL.

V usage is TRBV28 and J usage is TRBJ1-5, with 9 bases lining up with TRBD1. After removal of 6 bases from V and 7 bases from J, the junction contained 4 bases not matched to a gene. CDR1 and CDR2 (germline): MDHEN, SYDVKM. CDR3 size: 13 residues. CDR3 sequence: CASRQGADQPQHF. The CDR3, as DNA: TGTGCCAGCAGACAGGGGGCCGACCAGCCCCAGCATTTT.

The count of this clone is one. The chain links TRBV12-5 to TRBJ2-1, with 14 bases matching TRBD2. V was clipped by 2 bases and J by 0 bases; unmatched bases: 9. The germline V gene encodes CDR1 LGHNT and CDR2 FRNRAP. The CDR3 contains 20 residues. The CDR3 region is CASGLYRGTSGRNSYNEQFF. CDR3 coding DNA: TGTGCTAGTGGTTTGTACCGAGGGACTAGCGGGAGAAACTCCTACAATGAGCAGTTCTTC.